One T cell receptor beta chain is described in this entry. Its cognate antigen is unknown. The CDR3 runs to 15 residues. CDR1 is MNHEY, CDR2 SVGAGI, per germline. V was clipped by 5 bases and J by 7 bases; unmatched bases: 4. These data are taken from a study of OX40 agonist ivuxolimab in advanced cancers. General study points: Expanded clones belonging to CD8+ T cells outnumbered, on average, those of CD4+. Blood T cells, both CD4+ and CD8+, expanded clonally by week 6 at 0.1 to 3.0 mg/kg. Antigen specificity of clonally expanded peripheral T cells was not established.

The protocol was immunoSEQ multiplex PCR, while the TCRdb copy is restricted to in-frame clones and leaves out a portion. The table lists about 60,000 clones, roughly 86% of them singletons. This chain connects TRBV6-5 to TRBJ2-1; TRBD2 aligns across 14 bases. The source was CD4+ or CD8+ T cells sorted from blood, collected in a trial of the OX40 agonist ivuxolimab. The source of this sequence is an adult with an advanced solid tumor such as melanoma, head and neck, liver or kidney cancer. This CDR3 is CASSRTSGRTNEQFF. The CDR3 DNA follows: TGTGCCAGCAGTCGGACTAGCGGGAGGACGAATGAGCAGTTCTTC.